This entry lists 25 T cell receptor beta chains sequenced from one sample in a study of beta chain features in type 1 diabetes. Overall study findings and caveats: Shortening of TCRB CDR3s, moderate but significant, appeared in all four CD4+ subsets of Type 1 diabetes patients.

Sequenced material consisted of expressed TCRB transcripts (all of the isolated RNA was reverse transcribed). Sequenced by immunoSEQ multiplex PCR; TCRdb stores in-frame clones only, minus some. The profile shows roughly 730,000 clones, around an eighth of them singletons. Antigen specificity for these receptors is unknown. Material: naive CD4+ T cells from blood. These TCRs come from a man aged 18-30 years with type 1 diabetes.

This clone was seen a few times. Other DNA sequences in the sample encode the same CDR3. This chain's CDR3 is CAWSVPGGSYNEQFF. CDR3 nucleotides: TGTGCCTGGAGTGTACCGGGGGGCTCCTACAATGAGCAGTTCTTC. V gene TRBV30 combines with J gene TRBJ2-1; 7 bases map to TRBD2. Unmatched junction bases numbered 2, after V lost 0 bases and J lost 0 bases. The CDR3 loop spans 15 amino acids. In germline, CDR1 is GTSNPN, CDR2 SVGIG (reference sequence).

The gene calls are TRBV15 and TRBJ1-2; 7 nucleotides align to TRBD1. The CDR3 is made up of 15 amino acids. V lost 5 bases and J lost 7; bases outside the gene matches: 13. Germline CDR1 LNHNV, CDR2 YYDKDF (reference sequence). The CDR3 is CATSADRPTTSGYTF. CDR3 DNA sequence: TGTGCCACCAGCGCGGACAGGCCCACGACGAGTGGCTACACCTTC.

This clone was seen a handful of times. V gene TRBV30 combines with J gene TRBJ1-3; possible D gene TRBD1, 5 bases. The CDR3 length is 13 residues. CDR1 and CDR2 from the germline V gene are GTSNPN and SVGIG (reference sequence). Trimming cost V 3 bases and J 2 bases, with 8 bases left between them. The CDR3 here is CAWRGGAGNTIYF. In DNA form, the CDR3 reads TGTGCCTGGAGGGGAGGGGCTGGAAACACCATATATTTT.

The gene calls are TRBV4-1 and TRBJ2-7; D may be TRBD1 (6 bases). V lost 4 bases to trimming and J lost 1 base, with 23 bases between them. CDR1 and CDR2 from the germline V gene are MGHRA and YSYEKL. CDR3 length: 18 amino acids. In DNA form, the CDR3 reads TGCGCCAGCAGCCTCCCTGGCAGGGGCCCCGAGAAATCCTACGAGCAGTACTTC. Its translation: CASSLPGRGPEKSYEQYF.

The sample holds a few counts of this clone. The V call is TRBV19, the J call TRBJ1-2, with D possibly being TRBD1 (5 bases). CDR1 is LNHDA, CDR2 SQIVND, per germline (reference sequence). Trimming took off 5 bases at V and 2 bases at J, with 12 bases between the two ends. The CDR3 length is 14 residues. CDR3 nucleotides: TGTGCCAGTAGTGTGGACGGGGGAAACTATGGCTACACCTTC. Translating gives CASSVDGGNYGYTF.

CDR3 loop: CASSSGGGKYNSPLHF. CDR3 sequence (DNA): TGTGCCAGCAGCTCAGGTGGGGGGAAATATAATTCACCCCTCCACTTT. This rearrangement joins TRBV7-9 to TRBJ1-6, with D maybe TRBD1 (5 bases). The CDR3 has 16 residues. Germline CDR1 reads SEHNR; CDR2 reads FQNEAQ (reference sequence). V lost 4 bases and J lost 4, with 14 bases in between.

V usage is TRBV7-2 and J usage is TRBJ2-2, with 8 bases lining up with TRBD1. With 4 bases clipped from V and 5 bases from J, the junction kept 6 bases outside the gene matches. The CDR3 has 15 amino acids. Germline assignment: CDR1 SGHTA and CDR2 FQGNSA. The CDR3, as DNA: TGTGCCAGCAGCTCCCAGGGGGCCATGACCGGGGAGCTGTTTTTT. It encodes CASSSQGAMTGELFF. The full variable domain, completed using reference TRBV7-2 and TRBJ2-2, is GAGVSQSPSNKVTEKGKDVELRCDPISGHTALYWYRQSLGQGLEFLIYFQGNSAPDKSGLPSDRFSAERTGGSVSTLTIQRTQQEDSAVYLCASSSQGAMTGELFFGEGSRLTVL.

V is TRBV4-1 and J is TRBJ2-5, with 10 bases identical to TRBD2. This CDR3 contains 18 residues. Trimming removed 1 base from V and 1 base from J; junction bases left unmatched: 9. CDR1 is MGHRA, CDR2 YSYEKL, per germline. CDR3 in DNA: TGCGCCAGCAGCCAAGGGGATCTAGCGGGGGACCTCCAAGAGACCCAGTACTTC. Translating gives CASSQGDLAGDLQETQYF.

This clone was counted only a few times. The chain links TRBV30 to TRBJ1-6, with D unclear. Germline V lookup: CDR1 GTSNPN, CDR2 SVGIG (reference sequence). Trimming pared 3 bases from V and 5 bases from J, leaving 5 bases between. The CDR3 length is 12 residues. This CDR3 is CAWRYHNSPLHF. The CDR3 DNA reads as TGTGCCTGGAGGTACCATAATTCACCCCTCCACTTT.

This clone is a singleton in its sample. This rearrangement joins TRBV5-1 to TRBJ2-1; D gene uncertain. The germline V gene encodes CDR1 SGHRS and CDR2 YFSETQ. This CDR3 region has 13 residues. Between the trimmed V and J ends, which lost 2 bases and 7 bases, there was a span of 10 bases. The CDR3 nucleotides are TGCGCCAGCAGCTTCCTGTTTGGAAATGAGCAGTTCTTC. Its protein is CASSFLFGNEQFF.

This clone was observed a few times. The chain employs TRBV30 and TRBJ1-5; 8 nucleotides line up with TRBD1. The germline CDR1 and CDR2 sequences are GTSNPN and SVGIG (reference sequence). Trimming took 1 base from V and 6 from J; bases not matched to a gene: 2. The CDR3 has 13 residues. CDR3 residues: CAWSAGGSQPQHF. The CDR3 coding sequence is TGTGCCTGGAGTGCAGGGGGCAGTCAGCCCCAGCATTTT.

The genes are TRBV27 and TRBJ2-2; 7 bases agree with TRBD2. In germline, CDR1 is MNHEY, CDR2 SMNVEV (reference sequence). The CDR3 has 17 amino acids. V lost 1 base to trimming and J lost 4 bases; unmatched junction nucleotides: 9. In DNA, the CDR3 is TGTGCCAGCAGTTTATGGGCCAGGGCGGGAGTCACCGGGGAGCTGTTTTTT. Translating gives CASSLWARAGVTGELFF.

This rearrangement joins TRBV2 to TRBJ1-5; D ambiguous. The CDR3 contains 15 residues. The V end was cut by 2 bases, the J end by 6 bases, with 14 bases between. Germline V gene sequence: CDR1 SNHLY, CDR2 FYNNEI. Here the CDR3 DNA reads TGTGCCAGCAGTGAACAGGACGGTCTCGGTCAGCCCCAGCATTTT. As protein: CASSEQDGLGQPQHF. The full variable domain, in which reference TRBV2 and TRBJ1-5 provide the parts outside the CDR3, is EPEVTQTPSHQVTQMGQEVILRCVPISNHLYFYWYRQILGQKVEFLVSFYNNEISEKSEIFDDQFSVERPDGSNFTLKIRSTKLEDSAMYFCASSEQDGLGQPQHFGDGTRLSIL.

CDR3 sequence (DNA): TGCGCCAGCAGTGAGTGGGCGGGGGGAAGAGAGACCCAGTACTTC. It translates to CASSEWAGGRETQYF. The genes are TRBV10-2 and TRBJ2-5, with TRBD2 matching over 8 bases. The length of the CDR3 is 15 residues. V shed 1 base, J shed 4 bases, and the junction held 5 bases outside the gene matches. Germline CDR1 is WSHSY and CDR2 is SAAADI.

This clone was seen a handful of times. This rearrangement joins TRBV10-3 to TRBJ1-1, with TRBD1 matching over 8 bases. The CDR3 spans 14 residues. Germline values: CDR1 ENHRY, CDR2 SYGVKD. V was clipped by 6 bases and J by 5 bases; unmatched bases: 8. CDR3 residues: CAIRADRVETEAFF. In DNA form, the CDR3 reads TGTGCCATCAGAGCGGACAGGGTGGAAACTGAAGCTTTCTTT.

This clone occurred a few times. This chain uses TRBV6-5 with TRBJ2-5; a possible D gene is TRBD1 (7 bases). The germline V gene has CDR1 MNHEY and CDR2 SVGAGI. The CDR3 is 14 amino acids. Trimming shortened V by 8 bases and J by 3 bases, and 16 bases separated the two germline ends. As DNA, the CDR3 is TGTGCCAGCGGGTTTGGAGGGGGCGAAGAGACCCAGTACTTC. Residues: CASGFGGGEETQYF.

This chain uses TRBV5-6 with TRBJ1-4, with D perhaps matching TRBD1 (6 bases). The length of the CDR3 is 15 residues. Trimming removed 1 base from V and 7 bases from J, with 14 bases in between. Germline V gene lookup returns CDR1 SGHDT and CDR2 YYEEEE. DNA of the CDR3: TGTGCCAGCAGCTTGCGGACAGTGGTCGGTGAAAAACTGTTTTTT. Translated, it gives CASSLRTVVGEKLFF.

The chain has TRBV9 and TRBJ1-6; unclear D gene. The CDR3 sequence is 13 residues long. Trimming stripped 4 bases from V and 10 bases from J, with 12 bases between. Germline CDR1 and CDR2: SGDLS and YYNGEE. The CDR3 region has the DNA TGTGCCAGCAGCCCTAGCCTAGAATCACCCCTCCACTTT. Translating gives CASSPSLESPLHF. Full variable domain (missing parts from reference TRBV9 and TRBJ1-6): DSGVTQTPKHLITATGQRVTLRCSPRSGDLSVYWYQQSLDQGLQFLIQYYNGEERAKGNILERFSAQQFPDLHSELNLSSLELGDSALYFCASSPSLESPLHFGNGTRLTVT.

This clone has a handful of counts. The chain employs TRBV7-9 and TRBJ2-3; 12 positions agree with TRBD2. With 11 bases clipped from V and 4 bases from J, the junction kept 10 bases outside the gene matches. CDR3 length: 15 amino acids. Germline V lookup: CDR1 SEHNR, CDR2 FQNEAQ (reference sequence). Written as DNA, the CDR3 is TGTGCCTGCCGACTAGCGGGGGCCCGCCCAGATACGCAGTATTTT. Translating gives CACRLAGARPDTQYF.

This clone was counted a few times. The rearrangement joins TRBV2 to TRBJ2-1; 9 bases are a match to TRBD2. With 7 bases clipped from V and 8 bases from J, the junction kept 6 bases outside the gene matches. This CDR3 region has 13 residues. Germline CDR1 and CDR2: SNHLY and FYNNEI. DNA of the CDR3: TGTGCCAGCAAAGATAGCGGGGGAGATGAGCAGTTCTTC. As protein: CASKDSGGDEQFF.

This clone was detected a few times. The genes are TRBV10-3 and TRBJ1-1, with 7 bases that match TRBD1. CDR3 length equals 16 residues. Germline CDR1 and CDR2: ENHRY and SYGVKD. V gave up 3 bases and J gave up 3 bases; unmatched junction bases: 10. The CDR3 region has the DNA TGTGCCATCAGTGACCGTTCCCAGGGGGTCGACACTGAAGCTTTCTTT. Amino acid sequence: CAISDRSQGVDTEAFF.

In its sample, this clone was seen a few times. V usage is TRBV30 and J usage is TRBJ1-6; D remains ambiguous. The CDR3 loop spans 16 amino acids. The V and J ends lost 1 base and 7 bases respectively, with 17 bases between them. Germline CDR1 GTSNPN, CDR2 SVGIG (reference sequence). In DNA form, the CDR3 reads TGTGCCTGGAGTGCCTTTGACCGTTGGGGAAATTCACCCCTCCACTTT. Translated, it gives CAWSAFDRWGNSPLHF.

The chain has TRBV7-9 and TRBJ1-1; no reliable D call. Between the trimmed V and J ends, which lost 2 bases and 3 bases, there was a span of 19 bases. The length of the CDR3 is 17 residues. Germline V CDR1 and CDR2: SEHNR, FQNEAQ (reference sequence). The CDR3 protein is CASSLSLTALHHTEAFF. The CDR3 DNA is TGTGCCAGCAGCTTATCCCTCACTGCCCTCCACCACACTGAAGCTTTCTTT.

The chain combines TRBV7-9 with TRBJ2-1; no clear D. The CDR3 consists of 16 residues. Trimming removed 1 base at V and 2 bases at J, with 12 bases between. Germline-derived CDR1 and CDR2 are SEHNR and FQNEAQ (reference sequence). In DNA, the CDR3 is TGTGCCAGCAGCTTAGATCGGTCATCCACCTACAATGAGCAGTTCTTC. Protein: CASSLDRSSTYNEQFF.

This chain uses TRBV29-1 with TRBJ1-2; 7 bases align to TRBD1. Germline CDR1 and CDR2: SQVTM and ANQGSEA. V lost 7 bases, J lost 2 bases, and 7 bases stayed unmatched. There are 13 residues in the CDR3. The CDR3, as DNA: TGCAGCGCGCGTAGGGGACAGAACTATGGCTACACCTTC. Translation gives CSARRGQNYGYTF.